This is a list of T cell receptor beta chains from one sample in a study. TCRdb re-analysed the RT-PCR reads in MiXCR, keeping a single row per CDR3 protein. The table lists approximately 720,000 distinct CDR3 sequences, 12% to 15% of them singletons. The sequenced sample consisted of memory CD4+ T cells from blood. The source is a female donor in good health, serving as a healthy control. Each CDR3 is given without its conserved first and last residue. Each record gives: V gene, CDR3 length, J gene, CDR3 protein.

TRBV24-1	15	TRBJ2-1	ATSDSPGQRMYNEQF
TRBV20-1	13	TRBJ1-1	SARTRAGLGTEAF
TRBV4-3	13	TRBJ1-4	ASSQDQGSNEKLF
TRBV20-1	12	TRBJ1-5	SAISPTGDQPQH
TRBV7-2	12	TRBJ2-3	ASSFTTGGDTQY
TRBV6-1	13	TRBJ2-6	ASSEGNPGANVLT
TRBV5-1	14	TRBJ2-5	ASSTGWRTGVETQY
TRBV7-2	13	TRBJ2-3	ASSFRLAGDRTQY
TRBV6-5	12	TRBJ2-1	ASSPSKWYNEQF
TRBV7-7	12	TRBJ2-3	ASSFLQDTDTQY
TRBV27	10	TRBJ1-6	ASSFPAAPLH
TRBV11-2	13	TRBJ2-1	ASSRWESSYNEQF
TRBV6-6	11	TRBJ1-1	ASSGDRVGEAF
TRBV29-1	10	TRBJ1-2	SVSRGSYGYT